This T cell receptor (beta chain) originates from a study of T cells in Graves' hyperthyroidism and ophthalmopathy. Germline V gene data show CDR1 as MNHEY and CDR2 as SVGAGI. CDR3 size: 14 residues. V shed 2 bases and J shed 1 base, with 8 bases lying between them. Using RNA transcripts as the source, TCR beta CDR3 regions were amplified. Carried out on the TCR CDR3, a first-round RT-PCR used the HTBI primer set. TCRdb recomputed calls from the multiplex PCR reads with MiXCR, one row per CDR3 protein. Of hundreds of thousands of distinct CDR3 sequences in the sample, over 35% were seen once. The genes are TRBV6-5 and TRBJ1-1, with a weak D call TRBD1 (5 bases). Sequencing was done on a sample of blood. The sequence came from a man between 18 and 35 years old with Graves' hyperthyroidism. CDR3 in DNA: TGTGCCAGCAGTTACAGGGGTCGGAACACTGAAGCTTTCTTT. This codes for CASSYRGRNTEAFF.